Shown below are 21 T cell receptor beta chains from a single sample sequenced in a study of blood T cell repertoires in COVID-19. Assay: immunoSEQ multiplex PCR; the TCRdb copy retains only in-frame clones and omits some. The table lists approximately 68,000 clones, approximately 89% of them singletons. The sequenced material came from peripheral blood. The source is a woman in her fifties or sixties with acute or convalescent COVID-19.

The chain uses TRBV12-3 or TRBV12-4 and TRBJ1-2; perhaps TRBD1 as D (5 bases). With 3 bases removed from V and 7 bases from J, the gap between germline ends came to 12 bases. This CDR3 has 13 amino acids. In DNA form, the CDR3 reads TGTGCCAGCAGTTTGGGGGGTAATGGTGGCTACACCTTC. Its translation: CASSLGGNGGYTF.

The V gene is TRBV6-5, the J gene TRBJ2-5, with D maybe TRBD1 (5 bases). V was pared by 1 base and J by 1 base, with 10 bases between. The CDR3 has 15 amino acids. CDR1 is MNHEY, CDR2 SVGAGI, per germline. The CDR3 spells CASSYLSQVQETQYF. The DNA of the CDR3 is TGTGCCAGCAGTTACTTGTCACAGGTCCAAGAGACCCAGTACTTC.

The J gene is TRBJ1-2, the V gene TRBV10-2, with a tentative D call TRBD1 (5 bases). The ends were cut back, 8 bases at V and 7 bases at J, with 11 bases in the middle. The CDR3 extends over 11 amino acids. Germline V gene sequence: CDR1 WSHSY, CDR2 SAAADI. The CDR3 sequence is CASADSVGYTF. The DNA of the CDR3 is TGCGCCAGCGCCGACAGCGTTGGCTACACCTTC.

The gene calls are TRBV11-2 and TRBJ1-1, with 8 bases fitting TRBD1. V lost 5 bases to trimming and J lost 4 bases; unmatched junction nucleotides: 18. The germline CDR1 and CDR2 sequences are SGHAT and FQNNGV. The CDR3 has 18 amino acids. This CDR3 reads CASSQRQGLRLRVTEAFF. The CDR3 nucleotides read TGTGCCAGCAGCCAGAGACAGGGGTTACGGTTGAGGGTCACTGAAGCTTTCTTT.

This sequence joins TRBV29-1 and TRBJ1-4; 8 bases agree with TRBD1. The CDR3 has 14 residues. With V trimmed by 7 bases and J by 7 bases, 11 bases remained unmatched. CDR1 and CDR2 (germline): SQVTM, ANQGSEA. The CDR3 reads CSADTGGGGEKLFF. Written as DNA, the CDR3 is TGCAGCGCCGATACAGGGGGTGGGGGTGAAAAACTGTTTTTT.

The J gene is TRBJ1-1, the V gene TRBV29-1; the D is unclear. Between the trimmed V and J ends, which lost 7 bases and 0 bases, there was a span of 6 bases. The CDR3 extends over 11 amino acids. Germline-derived CDR1 and CDR2 are SQVTM and ANQGSEA. CDR3 in amino acids: CSAAVNTEAFF. The CDR3 DNA sequence: TGCAGCGCCGCGGTGAACACTGAAGCTTTCTTT.

The chain is built from TRBV11-2 and TRBJ2-2; D is unclear. Trimming took 4 bases from V and 7 from J, leaving 22 bases between them. The germline V gene has CDR1 SGHAT and CDR2 FQNNGV. The CDR3 is made up of 17 amino acids. The CDR3 loop is CASSYPAEAVLHGELFF. CDR3 DNA: TGTGCCAGCAGCTACCCCGCAGAGGCAGTTCTCCACGGGGAGCTGTTTTTT.

The rearrangement uses TRBV5-1 and TRBJ2-1; TRBD2 aligns across 8 bases. This CDR3 is built from 15 residues. Germline CDR1 reads SGHRS; CDR2 reads YFSETQ. V lost 2 bases and J lost 10; bases outside the gene matches: 11. The CDR3, as DNA: TGCGCCAGCAGCTTTGGACTCGCGGGGGGAGGGGAGCAGTTCTTC. Translated: CASSFGLAGGGEQFF.

The chain employs TRBV30 and TRBJ2-1; 9 bases agree with TRBD2. Trimming cost V 8 bases and J 0 bases; bases outside gene matches: 5. Germline-derived CDR1 and CDR2 are GTSNPN and SVGIG (reference sequence). The CDR3 contains 14 residues. The CDR3 DNA follows: TGTGCCGCTAGACTAGCGGCCTCCTACAATGAGCAGTTCTTC. Translating gives CAARLAASYNEQFF. Drawing the rest from reference TRBV30 and TRBJ2-1, the complete variable domain is SQTIHQWPATLVQPVGSPLSLECTVEGTSNPNLYWYRQAAGRGLQLLFYSVGIGQISSEVPQNLSASRPQDRQFILSSKKLLLSDSGFYLCAARLAASYNEQFFGPGTRLTVL.

This sequence joins TRBV4-1 and TRBJ2-6; 7 bases map to TRBD1. Germline CDR1 reads MGHRA; CDR2 reads YSYEKL. Germline trimming cut 4 bases from V and 0 bases from J; bases unmatched to any gene: 9. CDR3 length: 18 residues. Written as DNA, the CDR3 is TGCGCCAGCAGCCGCGGCCAGGGGGTAGGCTCTGGGGCCAACGTCCTGACTTTC. Protein: CASSRGQGVGSGANVLTF.

The CDR3 is CASARPQIDKDRPLNTEAFF. The CDR3 nucleotides read TGCGCCAGTGCACGACCACAGATAGATAAAGACAGGCCTTTGAACACTGAAGCTTTCTTT. J is TRBJ1-1 and V is TRBV5-1; D is perhaps TRBD1 (6 bases). The ends were cut back, 8 bases at V and 0 bases at J, with 32 bases in the middle. Germline V gene data show CDR1 as SGHRS and CDR2 as YFSETQ. The CDR3 contains 20 residues.

The chain is built from TRBV7-9 and TRBJ2-3; 12 bases line up with TRBD2. The V and J ends lost 4 bases and 3 bases, in that order; junction bases with no gene match: 8. Germline CDR1 and CDR2: SEHNR and FQNEAQ (reference sequence). CDR3 length: 17 amino acids. The DNA of the CDR3 is TGTGCCAGCAGCTCCAGGGGACTAGCGGGTCGGACAGATACGCAGTATTTT. Translation: CASSSRGLAGRTDTQYF. The entire variable domain, with the rest obtained from reference TRBV7-9 and TRBJ2-3, is as follows: DTGVSQNPRHKITKRGQNVTFRCDPISEHNRLYWYRQTLGQGPEFLTYFQNEAQLEKSRLLSDRFSAERPKGSFSTLEIQRTEQGDSAMYLCASSSRGLAGRTDTQYFGPGTRLTVL.

The V gene is TRBV3-1 (or the pseudogene TRBV3-2), the J gene TRBJ1-1; TRBD1 matches 7 bases. The V gene end was trimmed by 4 bases and the J gene end by 4 bases; junction bases not matched to a gene: 6. CDR3 length: 14 amino acids. The germline V gene encodes CDR1 LGHDT and CDR2 YNNKEL (reference sequence). The CDR3 nucleotides read TGTGCCAGCAGCCGGACAGGCGGTGGCACTGAAGCTTTCTTT. This encodes CASSRTGGGTEAFF.

V and J are TRBV29-1 and TRBJ1-1; TRBD1 might be the D (5 bases). V lost 6 bases to trimming and J lost 9 bases, with 14 bases between them. CDR1 and CDR2 (germline): SQVTM, ANQGSEA. There are 11 residues in the CDR3. The CDR3 loop reads CSVLQTEQAFF. The CDR3 region has the DNA TGCAGCGTGCTTCAGACAGAGCAAGCTTTCTTT.

V usage is TRBV28 and J usage is TRBJ2-6; D perhaps matches TRBD2 (6 bases). The CDR3 is made up of 16 amino acids. CDR1 is MDHEN and CDR2 is SYDVKM in the germline V gene. V gave up 2 bases and J gave up 2 bases, with 10 bases separating them. CDR3 sequence (DNA): TGTGCCAGCAGTTTAGGCGGGGCGACTGGGGCCAACGTCCTGACTTTC. This translates into CASSLGGATGANVLTF.

DNA for the CDR3: TGCGCCAGCAGCCAAGGAGCTAGCACAGATACGCAGTATTTT. Translating it yields CASSQGASTDTQYF. The rearrangement links TRBV4-1 to TRBJ2-3; no firm D call. CDR1 MGHRA and CDR2 YSYEKL come from the germline V gene. Trimming cost V 1 base and J 0 bases, with 5 bases left between them. This CDR3 spans 14 amino acids.

This clone came up once. The chain employs TRBV9 and TRBJ2-2; TRBD1 matches 9 bases. The CDR3 length is 16 residues. The germline CDR1 and CDR2 sequences are SGDLS and YYNGEE. The V and J ends lost 4 bases and 7 bases, in that order; junction bases with no gene match: 11. The CDR3 DNA follows: TGTGCCAGCAGCCGAGGGGACAGGGTGGGAAGCGGGGAGCTGTTTTTT. Residues: CASSRGDRVGSGELFF.

This clone was seen just once. The chain uses TRBV6-5 and TRBJ2-2, with no clear D. V lost 11 bases and J 4 bases, leaving 14 bases between the germline ends. The CDR3 extends over 13 amino acids. Germline V CDR1 and CDR2: MNHEY, SVGAGI. In DNA, the CDR3 is TGTGCCTCAGCAACGGGTAGCACCGGGGAGCTGTTTTTT. As protein: CASATGSTGELFF.

The J gene is TRBJ2-5, the V gene TRBV3-1 (or the pseudogene TRBV3-2); the D is unclear. V dropped 4 bases and J dropped 5 bases, with 5 bases sitting between them. This CDR3 contains 11 residues. The germline V gene encodes CDR1 LGHDT and CDR2 YNNKEL (reference sequence). CDR3 nucleotides: TGTGCCAGCAGCCCCGGTGAGACCCAGTACTTC. It translates to CASSPGETQYF.

The J gene is TRBJ2-5, the V gene TRBV7-2, with 13 bases fitting TRBD2. This CDR3 is built from 15 residues. The V segment lost 5 bases and the J segment 2 bases; nucleotides outside the gene matches: 2. CDR1 is SGHTA and CDR2 is FQGNSA in the germline V gene. The CDR3 region is CASSPLAGGQETQYF. The CDR3 DNA reads as TGTGCCAGCAGCCCACTAGCGGGGGGGCAAGAGACCCAGTACTTC.

The chain employs TRBV7-9 and TRBJ2-3, with 8 bases lining up with TRBD2. The CDR3 consists of 15 residues. Germline V gives CDR1 SEHNR, CDR2 FQNEAQ (reference sequence). V gave up 5 bases and J gave up 4 bases; unmatched junction bases: 8. CDR3 in amino acids: CASSIGGLASDTQYF. The CDR3 coding sequence is TGTGCCAGCAGCATAGGAGGACTAGCATCAGATACGCAGTATTTT.